Included here is one T cell receptor (beta chain) sequence, with context. Its antigen is undetermined. Next came a second PCR, run for about 6 to 12 cycles, which used a sample-barcoded 5' primer along with a J-beta primer mix. Through a template-switch adaptor with 12 random nucleotides, each cDNA molecule received a tag. TCRdb called the 5' RACE reads again in MiXCR, with one record for every CDR3 protein. The sample includes about 780,000 distinct CDR3 sequences, roughly 26% of them seen just once. Every sample had a minimum of 6.5 million PBMCs isolated. This specimen comes from a study of blood T cells in healthy people across ages. Study outcomes and limitations: As age increased, TCR beta diversity per million T cells fell in a roughly linear fashion.

CDR3 length equals 14 residues. The J segment lost 4 bases and the V segment lost 4 bases, leaving 3 bases of the junction unmatched. These data were also filed under a second study, of T cells of mothers and their children. That work adds: About 2.8 million TCR beta reads per child versus over 9 million per mother.

The sequencing sample was made of blood. The V and J genes are TRBV12-3 or TRBV12-4 and TRBJ2-7; 11 nucleotides align to TRBD2. The sequence was obtained from a boy aged 5-17 years in good health. The CDR3 reads CASSWASGGYEQYF. The CDR3 nucleotides are TGTGCCAGCAGTTGGGCTAGCGGGGGGTACGAGCAGTACTTC.